Following are 3 T cell receptor beta chains from one sample sequenced in a study of T cells in Graves' hyperthyroidism and ophthalmopathy. Regions amplified from RNA transcripts were the TCR beta CDR3 regions. The TCR CDR3 was amplified in a first-round RT-PCR using the HTBI primer set. MiXCR was run by TCRdb on the multiplex PCR reads, yielding one entry per CDR3 protein. The sample has 490,000 or so distinct CDR3 sequences, approximately 22% seen once. Sample: blood. The receptors shown here come from a woman aged 70 to 79 with Graves' ophthalmopathy.

This clonotype was observed a few times. V usage is TRBV7-9 and J usage is TRBJ2-3; 14 positions agree with TRBD2. V gave up 2 bases and J gave up 3 bases; unmatched junction bases: 4. Germline CDR1 is SEHNR and CDR2 is FQNEAQ (reference sequence). This CDR3 contains 17 residues. Here the CDR3 reads CASSLPGLAGATDTQYF. CDR3 DNA: TGTGCCAGCAGCTTACCGGGACTAGCGGGAGCGACAGATACGCAGTATTTT.

This clonotype was seen many times. The chain is built from TRBV27 and TRBJ2-7; 7 bases fit TRBD1. CDR1 is MNHEY, CDR2 SMNVEV, per germline (reference sequence). V was pared by 5 bases and J by 2 bases, with 9 bases of the junction left unmatched. This CDR3 has 15 amino acids. CDR3 region: CASSIRQGRTYEQYF. In DNA form, the CDR3 reads TGTGCCAGCAGTATCCGACAGGGACGAACCTACGAGCAGTACTTC.

The V gene is TRBV9, the J gene TRBJ2-4; 7 bases align to TRBD2. The CDR3 spans 15 residues. Germline CDR1 reads SGDLS; CDR2 reads YYNGEE. J was trimmed by 6 bases and V by 2 bases; bases with no gene match: 8. The CDR3 region is CASSVSAGVGNIQYF. The CDR3 nucleotides are TGTGCCAGCAGCGTCTCGGCGGGAGTCGGAAACATTCAGTACTTC.